Listed here is a single T cell receptor (beta chain). The specificity of this receptor is unknown. The record has no base qualities; no much larger clone is one base away. The junction carries 12 bases between V and J, which are trimmed by 11 bases and 0 bases respectively. Via the germline V gene, CDR1 is KGHSH and CDR2 LQKENI. The CDR3 spans 13 residues, from the cysteine through the phenylalanine. Solely the CDR3 DNA is kept, with 39 bases framed from the first base. This sample was included in a study of blood T cell repertoires in COVID-19 (dated by TCRdb to 2019 to 2021). Concerning the study at large: Samples from collaborators originated in the United States, Italy and Spain and spanned both the acute and convalescent phases of COVID-19. The material from the prospective study consisted of cDNA or gDNA derived from T cells, B-cell-depleted T cells, or PBMCs. The dataset comprised deeply sampled blood TCRbeta repertoires from subjects exposed to, actively infected with, or recovered from COVID-19. The repertoires were made available in a free public database intended to serve as a resource for research on the immune response to SARS-CoV-2. Samples came from the ongoing ImmuneRACE study (first 160 participants) plus 1,254 subjects from 6 global collaborators. Sample metadata almost always included a de-identified subject ID, COVID-19 status, age in years and sex. Where HLA class I and class II types were available, the types were taken from metadata supplied by the sample provider, not from assay-based typing. Study-wide findings and limitations: How much clinical and demographic metadata was included differed by source and by participant, and the metadata was provided uncurated.

Whole blood was collected in K2EDTA tubes by collaborating institutions according to the institutions' own protocols. For TCRbeta analysis, collaborator samples were shipped as frozen whole blood, as isolated PBMCs, or as DNA extracted from either sample type. TCRbeta CDR3 regions were amplified from genomic DNA by means of the immunoSEQ Assay, a bias-controlled multiplex PCR. The published analysis was carried out like this. The number of nucleated cells in each sample was estimated by amplification of reference gene primers within the assay. Sequence reads were collapsed and filtered to measure the absolute abundance of every unique TCRbeta CDR3 rearrangement. For each sample, productive Simpson clonality was calculated by taking the square root of Simpson's diversity index across productive rearrangements. The table was pulled from immuneACCESS by TCRdb, which kept in-frame rearrangements only. Such tables lose some clones; where checked, under half of the loss comes from unresolved V genes, and the rest has no known cause. Clonal size and the V and J genes are those of that table, whereas D and trimming came from the DNA. The table for this sample lists some 50,000 clones; about nine tenths of them were counted only once. The leading ten clones occupy about a sixth of the sample.

The receptor was derived from a human donor in a cohort sampled during active COVID-19. The sequenced sample was peripheral blood. Recombination connected TRBV18 to TRBJ2-3, with the D segment identity uncertain. The CDR3 reads CAASGSSTDTQYF. The sequenced DNA is TGTGCCGCTTCTGGCTCTAGCACAGATACGCAGTATTTT.